The source of this TCR beta chain is a study of beta chain features in type 1 diabetes. Points on this clone: Antigen: not known.

Expressed TCRB transcripts were sequenced, since all the RNA that had been isolated was reverse transcribed. TCRdb's table, derived via immunoSEQ multiplex PCR, lists solely in-frame clones and lacks some. The sample has roughly 610,000 clones, around 16% seen once; the top ten hold about 0.097%. Study conclusions and caveats: These data did not resolve whether HLA type affects TCRB rearrangement. Fewer junction insertions and more nucleotide deletions appeared in type 1 diabetes patients.

This CDR3 spans 16 amino acids. CDR1 and CDR2 from the germline V gene are PRHDT and FYEKMQ (reference sequence). The germline V and J ends were trimmed by 0 bases and 3 bases, with 15 bases remaining between them. The chain joins TRBV13 to TRBJ2-7, with D unresolved. Source material: naive CD4+ T cells from blood. This sequence was found in a man in his late teens or twenties in good health. CDR3 sequence reads: CASSLGAFLGDYEQYF. The CDR3, as DNA: TGTGCCAGCAGCTTAGGGGCGTTCCTTGGGGACTACGAGCAGTACTTC.